These 23 T cell receptor beta chains originate from one sample sequenced in a study of STAT3 mutations in large granular lymphocyte leukemia. Whole-study findings and limits: Every T-LGLL patient had at least one immunodominant TCRbeta clonotype.

Clones were sequenced by immunoSEQ multiplex PCR, and TCRdb holds only the in-frame ones, with some missing. The sample has 3,900 or so clones; approximately 72% are singletons. These TCRs are of unknown antigen specificity. Specimen: peripheral blood mononuclear cells. The receptors here all came from a man in his 60s with T-cell large granular lymphocyte leukemia. Some clones in this sample may be carry-over from other donors' samples.

The chain couples TRBV7-9 to TRBJ1-5; D may be TRBD1 (6 bases). Germline V lookup: CDR1 SEHNR, CDR2 FQNEAQ (reference sequence). The CDR3 is 13 amino acids. With 2 bases removed from V and 7 bases from J, the gap between germline ends came to 9 bases. The CDR3 nucleotides read TGTGCCAGCAGCTTAAATCAGGGGCAGCCCCAGCATTTT. The encoded protein is CASSLNQGQPQHF. Together with reference TRBV7-9 and TRBJ1-5, the CDR3 gives the full variable domain: DTGVSQNPRHKITKRGQNVTFRCDPISEHNRLYWYRQTLGQGPEFLTYFQNEAQLEKSRLLSDRFSAERPKGSFSTLEIQRTEQGDSAMYLCASSLNQGQPQHFGDGTRLSIL.

This clone has more than one count but fewer than ten. The rearrangement uses TRBV5-1 and TRBJ1-3; D remains ambiguous. Trimming took off 9 bases at V and 2 bases at J, with 18 bases between the two ends. This CDR3 is 15 amino acids long. Germline V gene lookup returns CDR1 SGHRS and CDR2 YFSETQ. The CDR3 nucleotides are TGCGCCACCAAGCCCGGGTTCTCACCTGGAAACACCATATATTTT. Translated: CATKPGFSPGNTIYF.

As DNA, the CDR3 is TGCGCCAGCAGGCCCTCTGGGACAGGGTCCTACGAGCAGTACTTC. It codes for CASRPSGTGSYEQYF. This chain links TRBV5-1 with TRBJ2-7, with 9 bases identical to TRBD1. Germline CDR1 is SGHRS and CDR2 is YFSETQ. The CDR3 is 15 residues long. With V trimmed by 5 bases and J by 1 base, 7 bases remained unmatched.

The V call is TRBV25-1, the J call TRBJ2-1; TRBD2 aligns across 11 bases. This CDR3 has 15 residues. Germline V gene lookup returns CDR1 MGHDK and CDR2 SYGVNS. The V and J ends lost 4 bases and 4 bases, in that order; junction bases with no gene match: 3. CDR3 loop: CASSGLAGIYNEQFF. The CDR3 nucleotides are TGTGCCAGCAGTGGACTAGCGGGGATATACAATGAGCAGTTCTTC.

The chain joins TRBV18 to TRBJ1-4; 9 bases are shared with TRBD1. The CDR3 totals 16 residues. V lost 3 bases and J lost 5; bases outside the gene matches: 7. Germline V gives CDR1 KGHSH, CDR2 LQKENI. CDR3 DNA: TGTGCCAGCTCACCTACAACAGGGGGCAGAAATGAAAAACTGTTTTTT. Translating it yields CASSPTTGGRNEKLFF.

The rearrangement joins TRBV7-9 to TRBJ2-1; 7 positions match TRBD2. Germline V gives CDR1 SEHNR, CDR2 FQNEAQ (reference sequence). After removal of 1 base from V and 6 bases from J, the junction contained 6 bases not matched to a gene. This CDR3 is 15 amino acids long. As DNA, the CDR3 is TGTGCCAGCAGCTTAGATGCGCGGGGGTTCAATGAGCAGTTCTTC. This codes for CASSLDARGFNEQFF.

This clone was picked up a small number of times. The chain has TRBV5-6 and TRBJ2-7; D is unclear. CDR3 size: 12 residues. Per the germline V gene, CDR1 is SGHDT and CDR2 is YYEEEE. V lost 1 base, J lost 2 bases, and 4 bases lay in between. The CDR3 coding sequence is TGTGCCAGCAGCTTGCTAACCTACGAGCAGTACTTC. Translated: CASSLLTYEQYF.

The chain's CDR3 is CASSLDPSSYNEQFF. CDR3 coding DNA: TGTGCCAGCAGTCTGGACCCAAGCTCCTACAATGAGCAGTTCTTC. This chain links TRBV6-5 with TRBJ2-1; D unresolved. From germline, CDR1 is MNHEY and CDR2 SVGAGI. V lost 5 bases and J lost 0, with 11 bases in between. This CDR3 contains 15 residues.

This chain's CDR3 is CASSRDRGPNYGYTF. In nucleotides, the CDR3 is TGCGCCAGCAGCCGGGACAGGGGGCCTAACTATGGCTACACCTTC. The chain uses TRBV5-1 and TRBJ1-2; TRBD1 agrees at 12 bases. V lost 4 bases and J lost 0; bases outside the gene matches: 1. CDR3 length: 15 residues. The germline gives CDR1 SGHRS, CDR2 YFSETQ.

This clone occurred once. V is TRBV18 and J is TRBJ1-5; TRBD1 is a possible D gene (5 bases). CDR3 length: 14 amino acids. V shed 3 bases and J shed 4 bases, with 10 bases lying between them. Germline-derived CDR1 and CDR2 are KGHSH and LQKENI. The CDR3 loop is CASSPGDQNQPQHF. CDR3 nucleotide sequence: TGTGCCAGCTCACCGGGGGACCAGAATCAGCCCCAGCATTTT.

This clone has more than one count but fewer than ten. The rearrangement uses TRBV6-5 and TRBJ1-2, with D perhaps TRBD1 (6 bases). This CDR3 region has 12 residues. CDR1 is MNHEY and CDR2 is SVGAGI in the germline V gene. V was pared by 5 bases and J by 9 bases, with 13 bases between. The CDR3: CASSTPGGRYTF. CDR3 in DNA: TGTGCCAGCAGTACCCCCGGGGGGCGCTACACCTTC.

This chain uses TRBV5-6 with TRBJ2-1, with TRBD2 identical over 10 bases. The CDR3 runs to 16 residues. CDR1 is SGHDT, CDR2 YYEEEE, per germline. V shed 0 bases, J shed 3 bases, and the junction held 3 bases outside the gene matches. This CDR3 reads CASSLERGGDYNEQFF. For the CDR3, the DNA is TGTGCCAGCAGCTTGGAGCGGGGGGGCGACTACAATGAGCAGTTCTTC.

V and J are TRBV18 and TRBJ2-7; weak D call: TRBD1 (5 bases). The CDR3 spans 13 residues. V was trimmed by 6 bases and J by 8 bases, leaving 17 bases between them. Germline lookup yields CDR1 KGHSH and CDR2 LQKENI. This CDR3 is CASSRLGLGQQYV. CDR3 DNA sequence: TGTGCCAGCTCCCGGCTGGGGCTTGGACAGCAGTACGTC.

This clone was seen more than once but under ten times. V usage is TRBV27 and J usage is TRBJ2-7, with a possible D match to TRBD1 (6 bases). Germline assignment: CDR1 MNHEY and CDR2 SMNVEV (reference sequence). Between the trimmed V and J ends, which lost 8 bases and 3 bases, there was a span of 11 bases. There are 12 residues in the CDR3. The CDR3 here is CASGTNDYEQYF. In DNA form, the CDR3 reads TGTGCCAGCGGGACAAATGACTACGAGCAGTACTTC.

This clone was detected only a few times. The chain recombines TRBV18 with TRBJ2-7, with 7 bases identical to TRBD1. Germline assignment: CDR1 KGHSH and CDR2 LQKENI. J lost 2 bases, V lost 5 bases, and 3 bases had no gene match. This CDR3 has 13 residues. Here the CDR3 DNA reads TGTGCCAGCTCAACCGGGACAGCCTACGAGCAGTACTTC. Protein: CASSTGTAYEQYF.

The chain employs TRBV18 and TRBJ2-7; TRBD1 agrees at 7 bases. Germline CDR1 and CDR2: KGHSH and LQKENI. V lost 6 bases to trimming and J lost 5 bases; unmatched junction nucleotides: 7. The CDR3 consists of 13 residues. The CDR3: CASSLQGFDEQYF. The CDR3 DNA reads as TGTGCCAGCTCCCTACAGGGGTTCGACGAGCAGTACTTC.

The V gene is TRBV6-5, the J gene TRBJ1-2; D possibly corresponds to TRBD1 (6 bases). CDR1 is MNHEY and CDR2 is SVGAGI in the germline V gene. V gave up 0 bases and J gave up 4 bases, with 12 bases separating them. The CDR3 sequence is 15 residues long. CDR3 loop: CASSYSPTGRYGYTF. The CDR3 DNA reads TGTGCCAGCAGTTACTCCCCAACAGGGCGCTATGGCTACACCTTC.

The chain combines TRBV5-1 with TRBJ2-7, with 8 bases that match TRBD1. The CDR3 spans 14 residues. Germline CDR1 and CDR2: SGHRS and YFSETQ. V lost 3 bases to trimming and J lost 3 bases; unmatched junction nucleotides: 5. This CDR3 is CASSSGQVRYEQYF. In DNA form, the CDR3 reads TGCGCCAGCAGCTCGGGACAGGTCCGCTACGAGCAGTACTTC.

The chain joins TRBV5-1 to TRBJ1-4; D might be TRBD1 (5 bases). The V gene lost 4 bases and the J gene lost 7 bases, with 14 bases spanning the gap. The CDR3 extends over 14 amino acids. Per the germline V gene, CDR1 is SGHRS and CDR2 is YFSETQ. The CDR3 DNA follows: TGCGCCAGCAGCCACCGAGGGGTTAGTGAAAAACTGTTTTTT. Its protein product is CASSHRGVSEKLFF.

The chain couples TRBV7-3 to TRBJ2-1; a possible D gene is TRBD2 (6 bases). Trimming took off 5 bases at V and 10 bases at J, with 18 bases between the two ends. Germline V gene sequence: CDR1 SGHTA, CDR2 FQGTGA. The CDR3 is made up of 14 amino acids. Here the CDR3 reads CASSQRDSHREQFF. DNA for the CDR3: TGTGCCAGCAGCCAACGGGACTCCCATAGGGAGCAGTTCTTC. The complete variable domain, with remaining parts taken from reference TRBV7-3 and TRBJ2-1, reads GAGVSQTPSNKVTEKGKYVELRCDPISGHTALYWYRQSLGQGPEFLIYFQGTGAADDSGLPNDRFFAVRPEGSVSTLKIQRTERGDSAVYLCASSQRDSHREQFFGPGTRLTVL.

This sequence joins TRBV12-5 and TRBJ2-5; D is ambiguous. Germline CDR1 and CDR2: LGHNT and FRNRAP. Trimming took off 0 bases at V and 5 bases at J, with 4 bases between the two ends. CDR3 length: 12 residues. The CDR3 loop reads CASGLVPETQYF. CDR3 DNA sequence: TGTGCTAGTGGTTTGGTACCGGAGACCCAGTACTTC. The whole variable domain, remainder taken from reference TRBV12-5 and TRBJ2-5, is DARVTQTPRHKVTEMGQEVTMRCQPILGHNTVFWYRQTMMQGLELLAYFRNRAPLDDSGMPKDRFSAEMPDATLATLKIQPSEPRDSAVYFCASGLVPETQYFGPGTRLLVL.

This clone came up once. This rearrangement joins TRBV10-2 to TRBJ2-1; D remains unclear. Germline CDR1 and CDR2: WSHSY and SAAADI. V lost 6 bases and J 3 bases, leaving 3 bases between the germline ends. This CDR3 contains 11 residues. The CDR3 is CASRGYNEQFF. The CDR3 DNA reads as TGCGCCAGCAGGGGCTACAATGAGCAGTTCTTC.

The chain couples TRBV4-1 to TRBJ2-7; 7 positions agree with TRBD1. CDR1 and CDR2 from the germline V gene are MGHRA and YSYEKL. The CDR3 is made up of 17 amino acids. Trimming took 2 bases from V and 6 from J; bases not matched to a gene: 16. The CDR3 bases are TGCGCCAGCAGCCAAAGGGGGCAATCCGAAGGACCCTCCGAGCAGTACTTC. Its translation: CASSQRGQSEGPSEQYF.